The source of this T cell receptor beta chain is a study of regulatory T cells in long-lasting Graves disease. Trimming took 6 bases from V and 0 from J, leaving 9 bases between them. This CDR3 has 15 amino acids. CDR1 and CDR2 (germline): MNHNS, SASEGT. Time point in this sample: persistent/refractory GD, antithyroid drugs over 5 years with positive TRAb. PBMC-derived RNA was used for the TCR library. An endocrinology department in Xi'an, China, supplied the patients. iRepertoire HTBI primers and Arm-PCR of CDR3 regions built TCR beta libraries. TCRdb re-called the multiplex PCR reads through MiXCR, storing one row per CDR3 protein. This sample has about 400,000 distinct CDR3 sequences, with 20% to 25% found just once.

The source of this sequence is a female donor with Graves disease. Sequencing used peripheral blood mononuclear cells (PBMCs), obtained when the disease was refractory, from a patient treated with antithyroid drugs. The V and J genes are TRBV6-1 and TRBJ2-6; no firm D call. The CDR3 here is CASRIQSSGANVLTF. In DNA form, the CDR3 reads TGTGCCAGCAGGATACAGAGCTCTGGGGCCAACGTCCTGACTTTC.